This section outlines one T cell receptor beta chain sequence together with its context. Its specificity is unknown. The entry originates in a study of Ad26.COV2.S vaccination and SARS-CoV-2 variants. Study context: Of the COV1001 trial arms, the Ad26.COV2.S arm included the donor. By the intramuscular route, Ad26.COV2.S was given once, or twice 56 days apart.

Study outcomes and limitations: People who got the vaccine or the placebo had similar non-spike TCR breadth.

Profiled with immunoSEQ multiplex PCR; TCRdb holds only in-frame clones, not every one. This sample yields some 240,000 clones, of which approximately 88% are seen a single time; just under 3% belongs to the top ten. Treatment reported: around 19 received Ad26.COV2.S at low or high dose, single or two shots; about 5 received placebo; per-sample allocation not given. Samples analyzed were those drawn on day 63 after the first vaccine or placebo injection. Expressing Wuhan-strain SARS-CoV-2 spike, an Ad26 vector served as the vaccine. Germline lookup yields CDR1 GTSNPN and CDR2 SVGIG (reference sequence). With 4 bases removed from V and 4 bases from J, the gap between germline ends came to 4 bases. The CDR3 sequence is 11 residues long.

The sequence came from a person aged 18-60 years who received the Ad26.COV2.S COVID-19 vaccine or a placebo. Sequences were derived from peripheral blood, sampled in a trial of Ad26.COV2.S vaccine versus placebo. This chain connects TRBV30 to TRBJ2-2; no clear D. The CDR3 loop reads CAWTVTGELFF. The CDR3 nucleotides are TGTGCCTGGACGGTCACCGGGGAGCTGTTTTTT. Full variable domain (missing parts from reference TRBV30 and TRBJ2-2): SQTIHQWPATLVQPVGSPLSLECTVEGTSNPNLYWYRQAAGRGLQLLFYSVGIGQISSEVPQNLSASRPQDRQFILSSKKLLLSDSGFYLCAWTVTGELFFGEGSRLTVL.